This TCR beta chain originates from a study of T cell repertoires in cytomegalovirus infection. Turning to the study itself: It can be stated that public TCR beta signatures indicated CMV infection as well as a matching HLA type. Study outcomes and limitations: Using cumulative public TCR beta family frequency, the authors identified those who carried CMV together with the relevant HLA. The study found HLA-C-restricted CMV-specific TCR beta clonotypes dominating the ex vivo response.

This CDR3 spans 14 amino acids. Per germline, CDR1 MNHEY and CDR2 SVGEGT. The trim removed 6 bases at V and 8 bases at J, leaving 7 bases unmatched. Note on this clonotype: Antigen specificity is unknown.

TCRdb re-analysed the reads in MiXCR, keeping a single row per CDR3 protein. Of around 770,000 distinct CDR3 sequences detected, 25% to 35% appear once; the ten largest clones hold under 15%. This rearrangement joins TRBV6-2 or TRBV6-3 to TRBJ2-1; TRBD1 matches 10 bases. Specimen: cultured CD8+ T cells from PBMCs, collected from culture after CMV antigen stimulation. The TCR comes from a human donor in good health (CMV status not recorded). Some clones in this sample may be carry-over from other donors' samples. DNA of the CDR3: TGTGCCAGCAGAGGACAGGGGGTTTTCGATGAGCAGTTCTTC. Amino acid sequence: CASRGQGVFDEQFF.